Following are 21 T cell receptor beta chains from one sample sequenced in a study of a mutant IDH1 vaccine in newly diagnosed glioma. Time point indicated: week 35, safety follow-up. What each vaccine dose contained was 300 ug of mutant IDH1 20-mer peptide, accompanied by topical imiquimod. What these receptors recognize is not known. Libraries were prepared by immunoSEQ multiplex PCR; TCRdb keeps only in-frame clonotypes and omits some of them. The table includes 35,000 to 45,000 clones, around 83% detected once. This sample comprised PBMCs, obtained from a glioma patient whose treatment included an IDH1 peptide vaccine. Receptors originate from a woman aged 50 to 60 with glioma.

The chain carries TRBV6-1 and TRBJ2-5; D may match TRBD1 or TRBD2 (5 bases each). Germline V gives CDR1 MNHNS, CDR2 SASEGT. Trimming stripped 4 bases from V and 1 base from J, with 10 bases between. The CDR3 contains 14 residues. In DNA form, the CDR3 reads TGTGCCAGCAGTGGGGGACGGACCCAAGAGACCCAGTACTTC. Its translation is CASSGGRTQETQYF.

The chain carries TRBV6-1 and TRBJ1-1, with 7 bases that match TRBD1. This CDR3 is 16 amino acids long. Germline V gene lookup returns CDR1 MNHNS and CDR2 SASEGT. After removal of 3 bases from V and 4 bases from J, the junction contained 11 bases not matched to a gene. CDR3 nucleotide sequence: TGTGCCAGCAGTGATACCAAGACAGGGCTACGCACTGAAGCTTTCTTT. Translation: CASSDTKTGLRTEAFF.

The table lists this clone with a few counts. V and J are TRBV5-4 and TRBJ1-3, with D uncertain. From germline, CDR1 is SGHNT and CDR2 YYREEE (reference sequence). Trimming stripped 0 bases from V and 0 bases from J, with 7 bases between. This CDR3 comprises 15 residues. In DNA, the CDR3 is TGTGCCAGCAGCTTGGACGTATTCTCTGGAAACACCATATATTTT. This encodes CASSLDVFSGNTIYF.

The chain is built from TRBV19 and TRBJ1-3; D uncertain. The V gene lost 4 bases and the J gene lost 0 bases, with 10 bases spanning the gap. CDR1 is LNHDA and CDR2 is SQIVND in the germline V gene (reference sequence). CDR3 length: 15 amino acids. The CDR3 nucleotides are TGTGCCAGTAGTAGCTGGAGACACTCTGGAAACACCATATATTTT. Protein product: CASSSWRHSGNTIYF.

The chain joins TRBV14 to TRBJ2-7; tentatively, D is TRBD1 or TRBD2 (7 bases each). Between the trimmed V and J ends, which lost 4 bases and 3 bases, there was a span of 13 bases. CDR1 and CDR2 from the germline V gene are SGHDN and FVKESK. CDR3 length: 14 amino acids. The CDR3 reads CASSRQGGIYEQYF. DNA of the CDR3: TGTGCCAGCAGCCGACAGGGAGGGATCTACGAGCAGTACTTC. Variable domain in full (rest from reference TRBV14 and TRBJ2-7): EAGVTQFPSHSVIEKGQTVTLRCDPISGHDNLYWYRRVMGKEIKFLLHFVKESKQDESGMPNNRFLAERTGGTYSTLKVQPAELEDSGVYFCASSRQGGIYEQYFGPGTRLTVT.

This clone was observed a few times. The chain employs TRBV5-1 and TRBJ1-2, with TRBD1 matching 10 bases. V shed 5 bases and J 6 bases; nucleotides not matched to a gene: 4. The CDR3 runs to 13 residues. Germline V gene lookup returns CDR1 SGHRS and CDR2 YFSETQ. DNA for the CDR3: TGCGCCAGCAGTGACGGGACAGGGGATGGCTACACCTTC. The encoded protein is CASSDGTGDGYTF.

The chain has TRBV5-4 and TRBJ2-5, with 11 positions matching TRBD1. The CDR3 totals 15 residues. CDR1 SGHNT and CDR2 YYREEE come from the germline V gene (reference sequence). J lost 1 base, V lost 4 bases, and 3 bases had no gene match. This CDR3 is CASSGQGAAQETQYF. DNA for the CDR3: TGTGCCAGCAGCGGACAGGGGGCTGCCCAAGAGACCCAGTACTTC.

This clone appeared a few times. Other DNA sequences in the sample encode the same CDR3. V and J are TRBV19 and TRBJ1-5; maybe TRBD1 (6 bases). Per germline, CDR1 LNHDA and CDR2 SQIVND (reference sequence). There are 16 residues in the CDR3. The germline V and J ends were trimmed by 2 bases and 0 bases, with 11 bases remaining between them. Here the CDR3 DNA reads TGTGCCAGTAGTATATCGGGGGGGCGTAGCAATCAGCCCCAGCATTTT. It translates to CASSISGGRSNQPQHF.

The V call is TRBV7-8, the J call TRBJ1-2; 10 nucleotides agree with TRBD1. Germline V lookup: CDR1 SGHVS, CDR2 FQNEAQ. The J segment lost 5 bases and the V segment lost 5 bases, leaving 11 bases of the junction unmatched. This CDR3 is 16 amino acids long. Here the CDR3 reads CASSPRQGAGTYGYTF. CDR3 in DNA: TGTGCCAGCAGCCCTCGACAGGGGGCAGGCACGTATGGCTACACCTTC.

CDR3 nucleotides: TGTGCCAGTAGTCCCCACCAGACAGGCCTTTGGATAGGCTACACCTTC. Protein sequence: CASSPHQTGLWIGYTF. The chain recombines TRBV19 with TRBJ1-2; D might be TRBD1 (6 bases). Trimming shortened V by 5 bases and J by 8 bases, and 24 bases separated the two germline ends. The CDR3 length is 16 residues. Germline lookup yields CDR1 LNHDA and CDR2 SQIVND (reference sequence).

The rearrangement links TRBV19 to TRBJ2-6; the D is unclear. Deletions cut 1 base from V and 0 bases from J, with 4 bases between. Germline V lookup: CDR1 LNHDA, CDR2 SQIVND (reference sequence). There are 15 residues in the CDR3. The CDR3 coding sequence is TGTGCCAGTAGTATAGTCAGCTCTGGGGCCAACGTCCTGACTTTC. It translates to CASSIVSSGANVLTF.

V and J are TRBV6-1 and TRBJ1-2, with 10 bases aligning to TRBD1. The CDR3 totals 14 residues. Germline-derived CDR1 and CDR2 are MNHNS and SASEGT. V shed 3 bases and J 8 bases; nucleotides not matched to a gene: 6. The CDR3 region is CASSEMDRGVGYTF. The CDR3 DNA reads as TGTGCCAGCAGTGAGATGGACAGGGGGGTAGGCTACACCTTC.

The rearrangement joins TRBV4-1 to TRBJ2-3, with TRBD2 as a possible D gene (5 bases). In germline, CDR1 is MGHRA, CDR2 YSYEKL. V lost 2 bases to trimming and J lost 1 base, with 16 bases between them. There are 17 residues in the CDR3. In nucleotides, the CDR3 is TGCGCCAGCAGCCAAACGTTAGGAGCGAGGGGCACAGATACGCAGTATTTT. Protein: CASSQTLGARGTDTQYF.

This chain links TRBV2 with TRBJ2-7; D is unclear. The ends were cut back, 7 bases at V and 4 bases at J, with 8 bases in the middle. The CDR3 totals 11 residues. The germline V gene encodes CDR1 SNHLY and CDR2 FYNNEI. CDR3 loop: CASNTLYEQYF. CDR3 DNA: TGTGCCAGCAATACACTGTACGAGCAGTACTTC.

A few counts support this clone. The chain combines TRBV30 with TRBJ2-2; TRBD1 might be the D (5 bases). This CDR3 has 11 residues. Germline CDR1 reads GTSNPN; CDR2 reads SVGIG (reference sequence). For the CDR3, the DNA is TGTGCAGTAGGGGACACCGGGGAGCTGTTTTTT. It specifies CAVGDTGELFF.

The chain recombines TRBV2 with TRBJ1-2; 9 nucleotides align to TRBD1. There are 12 residues in the CDR3. Losses at the gene ends were 8 bases for V and 3 bases for J; bases not matched to a gene: 1. Germline CDR1 is SNHLY and CDR2 is FYNNEI. The chain's CDR3 is CASGTGYYGYTF. The DNA for the CDR3 is TGTGCCAGCGGGACAGGGTACTATGGCTACACCTTC.

In this sample, this clone turned up once. The V call is TRBV4-3, the J call TRBJ2-3; the match to TRBD2 covers 8 bases. V lost 4 bases to trimming and J lost 5 bases; unmatched junction nucleotides: 5. The CDR3 has 14 residues. The germline gives CDR1 LGHNA, CDR2 YSLEER. The CDR3 sequence: CASSPGGAGDTQYF. The DNA of the CDR3 is TGCGCCAGCAGCCCCGGGGGGGCGGGAGATACGCAGTATTTT.

The chain employs TRBV10-3 and TRBJ2-7; 12 bases map to TRBD1. From germline, CDR1 is ENHRY and CDR2 SYGVKD. J gave up 2 bases and V 5 bases, and 4 bases lay outside the gene matches. CDR3 length equals 15 residues. For the CDR3, the DNA is TGTGCCATCAGTAGCGGGACAGGGGGCACCTACGAGCAGTACTTC. This encodes CAISSGTGGTYEQYF.

V usage is TRBV6-1 and J usage is TRBJ2-3, with a possible D match to TRBD2 (6 bases). The ends were cut back, 6 bases at V and 1 base at J, with 14 bases in the middle. Germline CDR1 MNHNS, CDR2 SASEGT. This CDR3 has 15 residues. CDR3 sequence reads: CASRGGTIGTDTQYF. CDR3 DNA: TGTGCCAGCAGGGGCGGGACGATTGGCACAGATACGCAGTATTTT.

In its sample, this clone was seen once. This chain joins TRBV5-1 and TRBJ1-6, with TRBD1 matching over 9 bases. The CDR3 totals 14 residues. With V trimmed by 7 bases and J by 6 bases, 5 bases remained unmatched. Germline V lookup: CDR1 SGHRS, CDR2 YFSETQ. The DNA for the CDR3 is TGCGCCAGCTCGGACAGGGGCTTTAATTCACCCCTCCACTTT. It encodes CASSDRGFNSPLHF. Full variable domain (outside the CDR3, taken from reference TRBV5-1 and TRBJ1-6): KAGVTQTPRYLIKTRGQQVTLSCSPISGHRSVSWYQQTPGQGLQFLFEYFSETQRNKGNFPGRFSGRQFSNSRSEMNVSTLELGDSALYLCASSDRGFNSPLHFGNGTRLTVT.

The chain has TRBV30 and TRBJ2-7, with a possible D match to TRBD2 (5 bases). This CDR3 contains 13 residues. CDR1 GTSNPN and CDR2 SVGIG come from the germline V gene (reference sequence). V was shortened by 0 bases and J by 6 bases, with 12 bases between the two germline ends. The CDR3 bases are TGTGCCTGGAGTGTACCCCCCGGAGGCGAGCAGTACTTC. It translates to CAWSVPPGGEQYF.